Given below is one TCR beta chain in context. Its cognate antigen is unknown. V lost 5 bases and J lost 2, with 4 bases in between. This CDR3 contains 11 residues. In germline, CDR1 is GTSNPN, CDR2 SVGIG (reference sequence). Sequencing was performed with immunoSEQ multiplex PCR; in TCRdb, only in-frame clones are kept and a portion is missing. The table includes 180,000 or so clones, around 86% detected once. The data belong to a study of cytomegalovirus exposure and HLA in healthy donors. Study results and limitations: According to a subsequent analysis, TCR clusters from the first cohort were inclined to appear together in the roughly 130 validation repertoires. TCR sequences were mostly rare, though some public TCRs occurred in many donors. Cytomegalovirus association was assigned to about 150 TCR beta chains.

The source is a man under 40 in good health and CMV-seropositive. This chain joins TRBV30 and TRBJ1-3; D ambiguous. The material sequenced was PBMCs. In DNA, the CDR3 is TGTGCCTGGGGACCTGGAAACACCATATATTTT. Its translation is CAWGPGNTIYF.